The 32 T cell receptor beta chains presented below share a single source sample, sequenced in a study of Ad26.COV2.S vaccination and SARS-CoV-2 variants. Data came from immunoSEQ multiplex PCR; TCRdb stores just in-frame clones and leaves some out. This table holds about 350,000 clones, 85% found once. The treatment here: approximately 18 received Ad26.COV2.S at low or high dose, single or two shots; roughly five received placebo; per-sample allocation not given. At day 63 after the first vaccine or placebo injection, samples were drawn. The sample in question was peripheral blood, obtained in a trial of Ad26.COV2.S vaccine versus placebo. These receptors were collected from a person aged 18 to 59 who received the Ad26.COV2.S COVID-19 vaccine or a placebo.

The chain employs TRBV6-1 and TRBJ2-1, with 10 bases lining up with TRBD1. Germline V CDR1 and CDR2: MNHNS, SASEGT. The trim removed 3 bases at V and 4 bases at J, leaving 0 bases unmatched. The CDR3 covers 14 residues. As DNA, the CDR3 is TGTGCCAGCAGTGAGGGACAGGGGTACAATGAGCAGTTCTTC. Its protein is CASSEGQGYNEQFF.

The rearrangement joins TRBV27 to TRBJ2-1; the D gene could be TRBD1 or TRBD2 (5 bases each). V was trimmed by 6 bases and J by 5 bases, leaving 11 bases between them. Germline V gene sequence: CDR1 MNHEY, CDR2 SMNVEV (reference sequence). The CDR3 covers 13 residues. CDR3 residues: CASRMGPDNEQFF. The CDR3 DNA reads as TGTGCCAGCAGGATGGGACCTGACAATGAGCAGTTCTTC.

The rearrangement uses TRBV28 and TRBJ2-3; D remains ambiguous. Germline V gene sequence: CDR1 MDHEN, CDR2 SYDVKM. The CDR3 is 13 amino acids. The V gene lost 2 bases and the J gene lost 4 bases, with 7 bases spanning the gap. CDR3: CASSLIHPDTQYF. CDR3 nucleotides: TGTGCCAGCAGTTTAATCCACCCAGATACGCAGTATTTT.

The chain recombines TRBV19 with TRBJ1-2; TRBD1 is a possible D gene (6 bases). This CDR3 has 14 residues. Germline values: CDR1 LNHDA, CDR2 SQIVND (reference sequence). V lost 9 bases, J lost 0 bases, and 14 bases lay in between. The CDR3 DNA follows: TGTGCCAGCTCACAGGGTTGGGCTAACTATGGCTACACCTTC. Amino acid sequence: CASSQGWANYGYTF.

This clone was recorded only once. V usage is TRBV18 and J usage is TRBJ1-2; 8 bases line up with TRBD1. V was clipped by 3 bases and J by 8 bases; unmatched bases: 5. CDR1 is KGHSH, CDR2 LQKENI, per germline. CDR3 length: 13 amino acids. The DNA of the CDR3 is TGTGCCAGCTCACCGACGACAGGGGACGGCTACACCTTC. It specifies CASSPTTGDGYTF.

The gene calls are TRBV25-1 and TRBJ2-2, with D uncertain. This CDR3 spans 14 amino acids. Between the trimmed V and J ends, which lost 4 bases and 0 bases, there was a span of 6 bases. Germline V lookup: CDR1 MGHDK, CDR2 SYGVNS. CDR3 residues: CASSGPANTGELFF. The CDR3 region has the DNA TGTGCCAGCAGTGGACCGGCGAACACCGGGGAGCTGTTTTTT.

V gene TRBV4-1 combines with J gene TRBJ2-1, with 10 bases matching TRBD2. CDR3 length equals 16 residues. V shed 2 bases and J 3 bases; nucleotides not matched to a gene: 4. The germline V gene encodes CDR1 MGHRA and CDR2 YSYEKL. CDR3 region: CASSQNPSGSYNEQFF. The CDR3 coding sequence is TGCGCCAGCAGCCAAAACCCTAGCGGGAGCTACAATGAGCAGTTCTTC.

This clone was detected only a few times. The gene calls are TRBV7-9 and TRBJ1-3, with TRBD1 as a possible D gene (6 bases). Germline lookup yields CDR1 SEHNR and CDR2 FQNEAQ (reference sequence). The V end lost 3 bases, the J end lost 3 bases, and 15 bases lay between the germline ends. The length of the CDR3 is 16 residues. CDR3 protein: CASSFAQGQDGNTIYF. The CDR3 bases are TGTGCCAGCAGCTTCGCACAGGGTCAGGATGGAAACACCATATATTTT.

This clone was counted between two and nine times. The V call is TRBV5-4, the J call TRBJ1-2; TRBD1 is a possible D gene (6 bases). Per germline, CDR1 SGHNT and CDR2 YYREEE (reference sequence). V lost 0 bases and J lost 6, with 15 bases in between. The CDR3 has 15 amino acids. The CDR3 DNA reads TGTGCCAGCAGCTTGGACAGGGCCACCTATAATGGCTACACCTTC. Translated: CASSLDRATYNGYTF.

The rearrangement links TRBV7-9 to TRBJ1-5; tentative D call: TRBD1 (5 bases). CDR1 is SEHNR, CDR2 FQNEAQ, per germline (reference sequence). V was cut by 5 bases and J by 4 bases, with 15 bases left in between. This CDR3 is 15 amino acids long. The CDR3 nucleotides read TGTGCCAGCAGCCCAGACCAGGGACCGAATCAGCCCCAGCATTTT. Amino acids: CASSPDQGPNQPQHF.

The V gene is TRBV7-9, the J gene TRBJ2-1; 9 bases map to TRBD2. CDR1 is SEHNR, CDR2 FQNEAQ, per germline (reference sequence). The CDR3 length is 16 residues. The trim removed 2 bases at V and 5 bases at J, leaving 7 bases unmatched. In DNA form, the CDR3 reads TGTGCCAGCAGCTTAAGAAGCGGGGGGCAAGACAATGAGCAGTTCTTC. Its translation is CASSLRSGGQDNEQFF.

This chain links TRBV7-6 with TRBJ2-1; 10 bases map to TRBD1. Looked up from germline, CDR1 is SGHVS and CDR2 is FNYEAQ. The V gene end was trimmed by 4 bases and the J gene end by 7 bases; junction bases not matched to a gene: 4. The CDR3 extends over 14 amino acids. The CDR3 is CASSSRDRGNEQFF. The CDR3 bases are TGTGCCAGCAGCTCCCGGGACAGGGGTAATGAGCAGTTCTTC. The full variable domain, in which reference TRBV7-6 and TRBJ2-1 provide the parts outside the CDR3, is GAGVSQSPRYKVTKRGQDVALRCDPISGHVSLYWYRQALGQGPEFLTYFNYEAQQDKSGLPNDRFSAERPEGSISTLTIQRTEQRDSAMYRCASSSRDRGNEQFFGPGTRLTVL.

The CDR3 protein is CASSYRRTGAEEQYF. CDR3 sequence (DNA): TGTGCCAGCAGTTATCGGAGGACAGGAGCGGAAGAGCAGTACTTC. The chain carries TRBV6-2 or TRBV6-3 and TRBJ2-7; 7 nucleotides align to TRBD1. CDR1 and CDR2 from the germline V gene are MNHEY and SVGEGT. The CDR3 spans 15 residues. J gave up 7 bases and V 3 bases, and 12 bases lay outside the gene matches.

Notes on this clone: Different DNA sequences within this sample yield the same CDR3. The J gene is TRBJ1-1, the V gene TRBV29-1, with a weak D call TRBD1 (5 bases). Germline loops: CDR1 SQVTM, CDR2 ANQGSEA. The V gene lost 4 bases and the J gene lost 2 bases, with 11 bases spanning the gap. The CDR3 is 13 residues long. In nucleotides, the CDR3 is TGCAGCGTTGGAGGGGTCCTAAACACTGAAGCTTTCTTT. Its translation is CSVGGVLNTEAFF.

The V call is TRBV7-2, the J call TRBJ2-7, with TRBD2 matching 8 bases. CDR1 is SGHTA, CDR2 FQGNSA, per germline. V gave up 1 base and J gave up 1 base; unmatched junction bases: 0. The CDR3 spans 14 residues. CDR3: CASSLGLASYEQYF. For the CDR3, the DNA is TGTGCCAGCAGCTTAGGACTAGCGTCCTACGAGCAGTACTTC.

The gene calls are TRBV7-9 and TRBJ1-2, with 7 bases identical to TRBD1. The trim removed 5 bases at V and 8 bases at J, leaving 8 bases unmatched. Germline CDR1 SEHNR, CDR2 FQNEAQ (reference sequence). This CDR3 has 13 amino acids. This CDR3 is CASSETGVRGYTF. The CDR3 DNA is TGTGCCAGCAGCGAAACAGGGGTACGCGGCTACACCTTC.

The chain couples TRBV5-5 to TRBJ2-7, with 8 bases identical to TRBD1. The CDR3 runs 14 residues. Germline V gene data show CDR1 as SGHKS and CDR2 as YYEKEE (reference sequence). Unmatched junction bases numbered 7, after V lost 4 bases and J lost 4 bases. The CDR3 nucleotides read TGTGCCAGCAGCCCGGACAGGGTTTCTTACGAGCAGTACTTC. Its translation is CASSPDRVSYEQYF. Drawing the rest from reference TRBV5-5 and TRBJ2-7, the complete variable domain is DAGVTQSPTHLIKTRGQQVTLRCSPISGHKSVSWYQQVLGQGPQFIFQYYEKEERGRGNFPDRFSARQFPNYSSELNVNALLLGDSALYLCASSPDRVSYEQYFGPGTRLTVT.

J is TRBJ2-5 and V is TRBV30; D is tentatively TRBD1 or TRBD2 (6 bases each). Germline CDR1 GTSNPN, CDR2 SVGIG (reference sequence). Deletions cut 1 base from V and 2 bases from J, with 8 bases between. This CDR3 comprises 13 residues. The CDR3 region has the DNA TGTGCCTGGAGTGGGAGGGGGCAAGAGACCCAGTACTTC. It specifies CAWSGRGQETQYF.

The chain uses TRBV5-1 and TRBJ2-5; D gene ambiguous. The CDR3 spans 12 residues. V gave up 2 bases and J gave up 5 bases, with 7 bases separating them. Germline V CDR1 and CDR2: SGHRS, YFSETQ. The CDR3 DNA reads TGCGCCAGCAGCTTATGGTCCGAGACCCAGTACTTC. This translates into CASSLWSETQYF.

This rearrangement joins TRBV11-2 to TRBJ2-3; 8 bases are shared with TRBD2. CDR1 is SGHAT, CDR2 FQNNGV, per germline. CDR3 length: 15 amino acids. V lost 0 bases and J lost 1; bases outside the gene matches: 0. The DNA for the CDR3 is TGTGCCAGCAGCTTAGACGGGAGGGGCACAGATACGCAGTATTTT. Protein product: CASSLDGRGTDTQYF.

This clone was seen a few times. This CDR3 is CARSLGGTGFYNEQFF. In DNA, the CDR3 is TGTGCCAGAAGCTTAGGGGGGACAGGATTCTACAATGAGCAGTTCTTC. The V call is TRBV7-5, the J call TRBJ2-1; the table's D call of TRBD1 was not tested on the DNA. TRBV7-5 is described as a pseudogene. This CDR3 has 16 amino acids.

CDR3 sequence reads: CASSLWGESYNEQFF. The CDR3 nucleotides are TGTGCCAGCAGTCTCTGGGGGGAATCCTACAATGAGCAGTTCTTC. This rearrangement joins TRBV28 to TRBJ2-1, with TRBD2 as a possible D gene (6 bases). The CDR3 extends over 15 amino acids. Looked up from germline, CDR1 is MDHEN and CDR2 is SYDVKM. Trimming took off 5 bases at V and 1 base at J, with 12 bases between the two ends.

In the case of this clone: Mismatch with germline at one junction end may stem from a read error. The chain recombines TRBV13 with TRBJ2-1; D not resolved. The length of the CDR3 is 15 residues. Per the germline V gene, CDR1 is PRHDT and CDR2 is FYEKMQ (reference sequence). CDR3 region: CASSLGMSSYNEQFF. The CDR3, as DNA: TGTGCCAGCAGTTTAGGGATGAGCTCCTACAATGAGCAGTTCTTC.

This clone was found a few times. V gene TRBV10-1 combines with J gene TRBJ1-2, with D possibly being TRBD1 (5 bases). CDR3 size: 14 residues. In germline, CDR1 is WNHNN, CDR2 SYGVQD (reference sequence). V was trimmed by 5 bases and J by 0 bases, leaving 10 bases between them. The CDR3 DNA reads TGCGCCAGCAGTCCAGGGAGTGCTAACTATGGCTACACCTTC. Encoded protein: CASSPGSANYGYTF.

The chain uses TRBV28 and TRBJ2-5; 10 positions agree with TRBD1. There are 20 residues in the CDR3. In germline, CDR1 is MDHEN, CDR2 SYDVKM. Trimming took 3 bases from V and 2 from J; bases not matched to a gene: 18. This CDR3 reads CASSFPSLHRDRGPQETQYF. The CDR3 coding sequence is TGTGCCAGCAGTTTCCCTAGCCTCCACCGGGACAGGGGACCGCAAGAGACCCAGTACTTC.

This clone was observed a single time. The rearrangement joins TRBV6-6 to TRBJ2-3; TRBD2 is a possible D gene (6 bases). V shed 5 bases and J shed 2 bases, with 14 bases lying between them. Looked up from germline, CDR1 is MNHNY and CDR2 is SVGAGI (reference sequence). The CDR3 is 15 amino acids. CDR3 in amino acids: CASSDTGGNTDTQYF. As DNA, the CDR3 is TGTGCCAGCAGTGACACCGGAGGGAACACAGATACGCAGTATTTT.

The V gene is TRBV23-1, the J gene TRBJ1-2; TRBD1 matches 8 bases. TRBV23-1 is an open reading frame, and its role is uncertain. V was pared by 6 bases and J by 5 bases, with 11 bases of the junction left unmatched. The CDR3 loop spans 15 amino acids. The CDR3 reads CASRKGQEGIYGYTF. The CDR3 DNA sequence: TGCGCCAGCAGGAAGGGACAGGAAGGGATTTATGGCTACACCTTC.

The DNA for the CDR3 is TGTGCCATCAGTGAGTCGAGGGCAGTCCAAGAGACCCAGTACTTC. This codes for CAISESRAVQETQYF. V and J are TRBV10-3 and TRBJ2-5, with D maybe TRBD2 (5 bases). Germline assignment: CDR1 ENHRY and CDR2 SYGVKD. The CDR3 loop spans 15 amino acids. Trimming shortened V by 0 bases and J by 1 base, and 9 bases separated the two germline ends.

This sequence joins TRBV7-8 and TRBJ2-7; 7 nucleotides align to TRBD1. Germline V gene sequence: CDR1 SGHVS, CDR2 FQNEAQ. Trimming cost V 1 base and J 2 bases; bases outside gene matches: 11. The CDR3 length is 17 residues. The CDR3, as DNA: TGTGCCAGCAGCTTAGTAGAGGACAGGATATTTCCCTACGAGCAGTACTTC. Translation: CASSLVEDRIFPYEQYF.

The chain employs TRBV5-4 and TRBJ1-2, with 7 bases matching TRBD1. CDR1 is SGHNT, CDR2 YYREEE, per germline (reference sequence). This CDR3 is 14 amino acids long. J gave up 3 bases and V 4 bases, and 6 bases lay outside the gene matches. CDR3 DNA sequence: TGTGCCAGCAGCGGGGACAGCAGATACTATGGCTACACCTTC. This translates into CASSGDSRYYGYTF.

This chain connects TRBV27 to TRBJ1-3; 10 bases are a match to TRBD1. J was trimmed by 2 bases and V by 2 bases; bases with no gene match: 9. Germline V CDR1 and CDR2: MNHEY, SMNVEV (reference sequence). This CDR3 comprises 18 residues. CDR3 residues: CASSLKVPGQGTGNTIYF. The CDR3 coding sequence is TGTGCCAGCAGTTTAAAAGTCCCGGGACAGGGGACTGGAAACACCATATATTTT.

The chain joins TRBV27 to TRBJ2-5; TRBD2 might be the D (5 bases). V was clipped by 6 bases and J by 5 bases, with 16 bases between them. The CDR3 is 14 residues long. Germline V gene data show CDR1 as MNHEY and CDR2 as SMNVEV (reference sequence). This chain's CDR3 is CASRSSGWVETQYF. The CDR3 region has the DNA TGTGCCAGCAGGAGTTCGGGGTGGGTGGAGACCCAGTACTTC.